This T cell receptor (beta chain) was sequenced in a study of blood T cell repertoires in COVID-19. The wider study: The samples span acute and convalescent COVID-19 from the United States, Italy and Spain. T cells, B-cell-depleted T cells, or PBMCs provided the cDNA or gDNA that served as material.

Seattle enrolled patients during active infection and tracked them longitudinally. Authors' analysis steps: How many nucleated cells were present was estimated from reference gene primer amplification. Only in-frame clones appear in the TCRdb table, and some are missing; sequencing was by immunoSEQ multiplex PCR. V, J and clone size derive from that table, while D and trimming were established from the DNA sequence. This table has under 300,000 clones, around 90% appearing once. V was pared by 4 bases and J by 5 bases, with 15 bases between. Germline-derived CDR1 and CDR2 are SGHKS and YYEKEE (reference sequence). This CDR3 is 15 amino acids long.

The specimen was peripheral blood. V usage is TRBV5-5 and J usage is TRBJ1-4; D unresolved. This sequence was found in an older woman with COVID-19, enrolled during active disease. CDR3: CASSKQQLTNEKLFF. The CDR3, as DNA: TGTGCCAGCAGCAAACAACAGCTTACCAATGAAAAACTGTTTTTT.